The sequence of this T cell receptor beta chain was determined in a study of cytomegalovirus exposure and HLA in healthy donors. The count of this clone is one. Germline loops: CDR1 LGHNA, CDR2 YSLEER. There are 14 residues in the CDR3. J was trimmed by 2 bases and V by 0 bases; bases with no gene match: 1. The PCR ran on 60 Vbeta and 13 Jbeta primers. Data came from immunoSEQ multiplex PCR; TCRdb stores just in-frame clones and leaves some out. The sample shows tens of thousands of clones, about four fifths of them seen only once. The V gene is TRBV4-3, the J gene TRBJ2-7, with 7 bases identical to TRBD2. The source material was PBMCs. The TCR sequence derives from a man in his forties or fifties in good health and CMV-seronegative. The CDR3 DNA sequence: TGCGCCAGCAGCCAAGAGGCGGGGGCCTACGAGCAGTACTTC. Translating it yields CASSQEAGAYEQYF.